One sample yielded the 6 T cell receptor beta chains listed below, sequenced in a study of blood T cell repertoires in COVID-19. Sequencing used immunoSEQ multiplex PCR; TCRdb keeps in-frame clones, though not all of them. The sample shows about 250,000 clones, nearly 90% of them seen only once. The sequencing input was peripheral blood. These receptors all come from a man between 18 and 29 years old with active or convalescent COVID-19.

This clone was seen more than once but under ten times. This chain joins TRBV7-8 and TRBJ1-2, with TRBD1 matching over 7 bases. The germline gives CDR1 SGHVS, CDR2 FQNEAQ. The J segment lost 0 bases and the V segment lost 5 bases, leaving 6 bases of the junction unmatched. The CDR3 is made up of 15 amino acids. The CDR3, as DNA: TGTGCCAGCAGCCCTCGGACAGGAGCTAACTATGGCTACACCTTC. This gives the protein CASSPRTGANYGYTF.

The gene calls are TRBV7-2 and TRBJ2-7, with 7 nucleotides matching TRBD2. Trimming took 5 bases from V and 2 from J; bases not matched to a gene: 0. Germline V CDR1 and CDR2: SGHTA, FQGNSA. The CDR3 runs to 12 residues. The CDR3 protein is CASSRGAYEQYF. The CDR3 DNA reads TGTGCCAGCAGCCGGGGGGCCTACGAGCAGTACTTC.

The rearrangement joins TRBV4-1 to TRBJ2-5; 10 bases agree with TRBD2. Looked up from germline, CDR1 is MGHRA and CDR2 is YSYEKL. This CDR3 is 15 amino acids long. After removal of 3 bases from V and 4 bases from J, the junction contained 5 bases not matched to a gene. This CDR3 reads CASSHGTSVVETQYF. CDR3 coding DNA: TGCGCCAGCAGCCACGGGACTAGCGTTGTAGAGACCCAGTACTTC.

The chain uses TRBV5-5 and TRBJ1-2, with D possibly matching TRBD1 (6 bases). CDR3 length: 15 amino acids. V was cut by 4 bases and J by 8 bases, with 21 bases left in between. In germline, CDR1 is SGHKS, CDR2 YYEKEE (reference sequence). CDR3 coding DNA: TGTGCCAGCAGCCCATCCTCCAGGGGAGTCGGGGGCTACACCTTC. Encoded protein: CASSPSSRGVGGYTF.

The chain carries TRBV5-4 and TRBJ2-7, with D maybe TRBD2 (6 bases). Germline-derived CDR1 and CDR2 are SGHNT and YYREEE (reference sequence). V dropped 4 bases and J dropped 3 bases, with 8 bases sitting between them. The CDR3 sequence is 12 residues long. CDR3 loop: CASSGTDYEQYF. The CDR3 DNA reads as TGTGCCAGCAGCGGGACTGACTACGAGCAGTACTTC.

The rearrangement uses TRBV6-4 and TRBJ2-1, with D unclear. This CDR3 comprises 12 residues. Germline CDR1 MRHNA, CDR2 SNTAGT. The V end was cut by 2 bases, the J end by 14 bases, with 13 bases between. The CDR3 nucleotides are TGTGCCAGCAGTGACGGGTCCCGCCGGGAGTTCTTC. Its translation is CASSDGSRREFF.